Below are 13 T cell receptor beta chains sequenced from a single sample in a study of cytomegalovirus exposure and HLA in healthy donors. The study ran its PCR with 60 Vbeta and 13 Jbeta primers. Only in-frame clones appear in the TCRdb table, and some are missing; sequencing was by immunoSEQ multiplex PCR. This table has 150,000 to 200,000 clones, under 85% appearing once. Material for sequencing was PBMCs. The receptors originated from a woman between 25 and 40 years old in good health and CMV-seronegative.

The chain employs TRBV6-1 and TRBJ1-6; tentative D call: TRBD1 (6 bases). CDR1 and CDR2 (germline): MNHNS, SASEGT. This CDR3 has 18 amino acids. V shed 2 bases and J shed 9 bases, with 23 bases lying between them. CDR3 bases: TGTGCCAGCAGTGAATTGGGGGCGGGGGGGGTAGTGACTTCACCCCTCCACTTT. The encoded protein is CASSELGAGGVVTSPLHF.

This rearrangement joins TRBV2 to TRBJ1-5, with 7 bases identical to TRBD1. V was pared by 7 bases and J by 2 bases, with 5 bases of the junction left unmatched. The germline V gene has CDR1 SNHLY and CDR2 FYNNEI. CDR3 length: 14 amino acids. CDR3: CASNPTGGNQPQHF. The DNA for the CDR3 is TGTGCCAGCAATCCTACAGGGGGCAATCAGCCCCAGCATTTT.

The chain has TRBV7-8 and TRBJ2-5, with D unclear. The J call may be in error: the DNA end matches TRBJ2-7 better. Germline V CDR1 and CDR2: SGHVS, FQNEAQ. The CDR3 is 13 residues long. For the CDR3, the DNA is TGTGCCAGCTCGCGAGACAAACTCTACGAGCAGTACTTC. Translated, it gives CASSRDKLYEQYF.

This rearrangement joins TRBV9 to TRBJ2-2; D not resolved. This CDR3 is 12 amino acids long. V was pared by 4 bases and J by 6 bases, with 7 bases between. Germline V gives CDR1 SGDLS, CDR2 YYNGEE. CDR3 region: CASSPYAGELFF. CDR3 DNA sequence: TGTGCCAGCAGCCCCTATGCCGGGGAGCTGTTTTTT.

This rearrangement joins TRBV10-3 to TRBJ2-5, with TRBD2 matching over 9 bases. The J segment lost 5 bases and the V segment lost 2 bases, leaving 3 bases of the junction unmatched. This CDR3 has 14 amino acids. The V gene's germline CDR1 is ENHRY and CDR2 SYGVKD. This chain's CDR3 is CAISEPLAGETQYF. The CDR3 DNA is TGTGCCATCAGTGAGCCACTAGCGGGTGAGACCCAGTACTTC.

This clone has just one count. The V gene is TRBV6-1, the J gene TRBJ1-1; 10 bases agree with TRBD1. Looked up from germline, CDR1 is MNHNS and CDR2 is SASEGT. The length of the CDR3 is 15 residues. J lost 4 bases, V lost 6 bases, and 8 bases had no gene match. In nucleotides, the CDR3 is TGTGCCAGCAGACGCCGGGACAGGGGAGGCACTGAAGCTTTCTTT. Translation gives CASRRRDRGGTEAFF.

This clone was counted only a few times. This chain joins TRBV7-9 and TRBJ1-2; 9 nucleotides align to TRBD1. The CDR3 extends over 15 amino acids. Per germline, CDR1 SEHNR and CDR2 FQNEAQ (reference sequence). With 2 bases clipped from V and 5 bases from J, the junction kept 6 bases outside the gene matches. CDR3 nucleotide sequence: TGTGCCAGCAGCTTAAGTGGACAGGGGTATTATGGCTACACCTTC. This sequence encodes CASSLSGQGYYGYTF.

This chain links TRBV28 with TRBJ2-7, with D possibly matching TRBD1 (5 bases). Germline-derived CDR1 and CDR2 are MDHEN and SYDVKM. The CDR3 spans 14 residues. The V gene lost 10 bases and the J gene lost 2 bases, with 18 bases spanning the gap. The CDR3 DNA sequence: TGTGCCACGGCCCCAGGGCAGTACGCCTACGAGCAGTACTTC. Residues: CATAPGQYAYEQYF.

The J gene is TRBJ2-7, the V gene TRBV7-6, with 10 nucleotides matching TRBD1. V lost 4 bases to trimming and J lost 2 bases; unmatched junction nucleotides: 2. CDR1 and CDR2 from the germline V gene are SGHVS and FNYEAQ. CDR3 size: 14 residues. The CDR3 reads CASSSGTGAYEQYF. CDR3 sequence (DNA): TGTGCCAGCAGCTCCGGGACAGGGGCCTACGAGCAGTACTTC.

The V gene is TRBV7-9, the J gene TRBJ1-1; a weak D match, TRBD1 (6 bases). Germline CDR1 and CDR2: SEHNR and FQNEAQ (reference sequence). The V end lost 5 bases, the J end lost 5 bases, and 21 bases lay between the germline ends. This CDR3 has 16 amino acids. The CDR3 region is CASSKNGGGGGTEAFF. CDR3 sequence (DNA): TGTGCCAGCAGCAAAAACGGGGGCGGGGGAGGGACTGAAGCTTTCTTT. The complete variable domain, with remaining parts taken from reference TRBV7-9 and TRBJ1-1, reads DTGVSQNPRHKITKRGQNVTFRCDPISEHNRLYWYRQTLGQGPEFLTYFQNEAQLEKSRLLSDRFSAERPKGSFSTLEIQRTEQGDSAMYLCASSKNGGGGGTEAFFGQGTRLTVV.

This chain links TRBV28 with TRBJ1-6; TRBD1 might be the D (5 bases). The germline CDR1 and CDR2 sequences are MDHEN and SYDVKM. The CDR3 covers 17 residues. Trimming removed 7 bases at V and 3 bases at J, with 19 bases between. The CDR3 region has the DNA TGTGCCAGCACCACCTTGGGGGGACTTCTCTATAATTCACCCCTCCACTTT. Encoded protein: CASTTLGGLLYNSPLHF.

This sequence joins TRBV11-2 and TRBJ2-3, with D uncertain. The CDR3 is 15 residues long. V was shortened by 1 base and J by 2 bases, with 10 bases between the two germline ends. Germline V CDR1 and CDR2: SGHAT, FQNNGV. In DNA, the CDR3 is TGTGCCAGCAGCTTAGGAGTCCTACCCACAGATACGCAGTATTTT. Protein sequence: CASSLGVLPTDTQYF.

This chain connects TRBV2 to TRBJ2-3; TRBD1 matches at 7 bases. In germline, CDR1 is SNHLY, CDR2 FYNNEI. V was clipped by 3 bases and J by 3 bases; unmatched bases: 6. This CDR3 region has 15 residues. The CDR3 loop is CASSERQGNTDTQYF. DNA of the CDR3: TGTGCCAGCAGTGAGAGACAGGGTAATACAGATACGCAGTATTTT.